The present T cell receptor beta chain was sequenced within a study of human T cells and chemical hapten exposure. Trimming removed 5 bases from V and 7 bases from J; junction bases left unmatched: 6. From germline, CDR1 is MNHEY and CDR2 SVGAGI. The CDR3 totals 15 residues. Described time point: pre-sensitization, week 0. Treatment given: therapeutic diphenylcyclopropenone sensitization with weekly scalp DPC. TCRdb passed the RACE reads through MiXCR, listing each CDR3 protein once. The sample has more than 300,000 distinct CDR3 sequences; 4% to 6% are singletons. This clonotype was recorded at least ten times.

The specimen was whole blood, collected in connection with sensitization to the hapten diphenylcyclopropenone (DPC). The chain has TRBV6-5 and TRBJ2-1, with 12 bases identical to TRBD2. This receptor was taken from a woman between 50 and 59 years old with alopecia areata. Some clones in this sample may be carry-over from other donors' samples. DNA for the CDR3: TGTGCCAGCAGTCCTAGACTAGCGGGAGATAATGAGCAGTTCTTC. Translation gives CASSPRLAGDNEQFF.